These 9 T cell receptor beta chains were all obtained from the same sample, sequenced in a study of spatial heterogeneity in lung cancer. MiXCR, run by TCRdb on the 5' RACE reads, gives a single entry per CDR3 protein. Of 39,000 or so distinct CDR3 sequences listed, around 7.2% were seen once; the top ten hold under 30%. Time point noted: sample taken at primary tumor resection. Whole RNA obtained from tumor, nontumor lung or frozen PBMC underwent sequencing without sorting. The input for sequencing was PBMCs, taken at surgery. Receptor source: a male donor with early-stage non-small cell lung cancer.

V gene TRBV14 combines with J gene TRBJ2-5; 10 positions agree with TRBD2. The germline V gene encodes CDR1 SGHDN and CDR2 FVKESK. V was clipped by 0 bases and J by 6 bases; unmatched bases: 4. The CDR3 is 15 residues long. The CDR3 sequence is CASSQDASGRKTQYF. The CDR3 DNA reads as TGTGCCAGCAGCCAAGATGCTAGCGGGAGAAAGACCCAGTACTTC. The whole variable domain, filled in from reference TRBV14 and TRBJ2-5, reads EAGVTQFPSHSVIEKGQTVTLRCDPISGHDNLYWYRRVMGKEIKFLLHFVKESKQDESGMPNNRFLAERTGGTYSTLKVQPAELEDSGVYFCASSQDASGRKTQYFGPGTRLLVL.

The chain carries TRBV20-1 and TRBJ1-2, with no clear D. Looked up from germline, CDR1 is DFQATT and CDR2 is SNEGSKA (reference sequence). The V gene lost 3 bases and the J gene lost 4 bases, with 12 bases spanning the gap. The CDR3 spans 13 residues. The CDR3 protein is CSASSGESYGYTF. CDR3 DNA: TGCAGTGCTAGCTCCGGTGAATCCTATGGCTACACCTTC.

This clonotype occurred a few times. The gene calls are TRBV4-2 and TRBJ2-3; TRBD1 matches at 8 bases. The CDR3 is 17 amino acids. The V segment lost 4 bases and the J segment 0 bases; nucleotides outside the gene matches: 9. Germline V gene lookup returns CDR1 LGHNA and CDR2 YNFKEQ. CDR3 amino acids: CASSRDPGGPSTDTQYF. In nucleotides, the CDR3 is TGTGCCAGCAGCCGAGACCCAGGGGGCCCTAGCACAGATACGCAGTATTTT.

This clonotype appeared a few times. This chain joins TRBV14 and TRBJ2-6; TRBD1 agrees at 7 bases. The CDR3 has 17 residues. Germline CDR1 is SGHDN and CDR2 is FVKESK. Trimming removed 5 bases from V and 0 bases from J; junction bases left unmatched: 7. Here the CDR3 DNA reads TGTGCCAGCAGCGAGGACAGGCGGTCCTCTGGGGCCAACGTCCTGACTTTC. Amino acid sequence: CASSEDRRSSGANVLTF.

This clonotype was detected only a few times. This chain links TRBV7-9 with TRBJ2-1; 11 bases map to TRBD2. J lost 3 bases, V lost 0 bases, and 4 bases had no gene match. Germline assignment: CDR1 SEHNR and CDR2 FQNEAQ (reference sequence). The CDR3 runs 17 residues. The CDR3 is CASSLALGTSGYNEQFF. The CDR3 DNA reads TGTGCCAGCAGCTTAGCTTTGGGGACTAGCGGCTACAATGAGCAGTTCTTC.

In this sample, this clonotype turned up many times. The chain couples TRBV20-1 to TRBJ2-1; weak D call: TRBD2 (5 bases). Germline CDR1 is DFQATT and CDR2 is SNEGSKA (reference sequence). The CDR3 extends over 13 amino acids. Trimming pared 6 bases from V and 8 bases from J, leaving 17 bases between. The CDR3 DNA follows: TGCAGTGCCTTGACCCGAGCGGAGGATGAGCAGTTCTTC. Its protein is CSALTRAEDEQFF.

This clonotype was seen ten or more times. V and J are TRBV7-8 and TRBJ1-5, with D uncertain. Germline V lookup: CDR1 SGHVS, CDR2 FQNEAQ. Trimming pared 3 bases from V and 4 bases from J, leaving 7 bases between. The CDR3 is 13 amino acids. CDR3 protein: CASSLRNNQPQHF. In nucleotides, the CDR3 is TGTGCCAGCAGCTTGCGCAATAATCAGCCCCAGCATTTT.

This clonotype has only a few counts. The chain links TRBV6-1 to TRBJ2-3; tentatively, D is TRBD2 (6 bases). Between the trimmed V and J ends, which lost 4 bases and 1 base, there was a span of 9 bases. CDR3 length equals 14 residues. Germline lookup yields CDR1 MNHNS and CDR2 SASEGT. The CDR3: CASSGASGTDTQYF. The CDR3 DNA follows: TGTGCCAGCAGTGGGGCTAGCGGCACAGATACGCAGTATTTT.

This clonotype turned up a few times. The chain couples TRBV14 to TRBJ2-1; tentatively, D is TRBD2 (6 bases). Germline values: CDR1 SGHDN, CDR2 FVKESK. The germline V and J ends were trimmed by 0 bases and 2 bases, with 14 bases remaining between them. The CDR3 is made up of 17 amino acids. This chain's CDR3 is CASSQDRGSGTYNEQFF. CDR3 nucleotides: TGTGCCAGCAGCCAAGATCGGGGTAGCGGCACCTACAATGAGCAGTTCTTC.